This T cell receptor beta chain is from a study of blood T cell repertoires in COVID-19. As for the study in general: COVID-19 samples collected from the United States, Italy and Spain covered acute and convalescent phases. Sample material is recorded as cDNA or gDNA derived from T cells, B-cell-depleted T cells, or PBMCs.

The CDR3 is 14 amino acids. V gave up 5 bases and J gave up 6 bases; unmatched junction bases: 6. Per germline, CDR1 KGHSH and CDR2 LQKENI. A single count supports this clone. Original processing methods: It was from reference gene primer amplification that nucleated cell counts were estimated. Clones were sequenced by immunoSEQ multiplex PCR, and TCRdb holds only the in-frame ones, with some missing. The V and J calls and clone size come from that table; D and trimming were worked out from the DNA. The data show about 130,000 clones, around four fifths seen once. The clonotype was recovered from a man aged 55 to 70 who had recovered from COVID-19. The sequencing sample was made of peripheral blood. The rearrangement links TRBV18 to TRBJ1-4; 7 bases line up with TRBD1. The CDR3, as DNA: TGTGCCAGCTCATCCGGGACAGTGTATGAAAAACTGTTTTTT. Its protein is CASSSGTVYEKLFF.